This T cell receptor (beta chain) was recorded in a study of control samples from healthy donors and cancer patients. J was trimmed by 6 bases and V by 2 bases; bases with no gene match: 4. The CDR3 covers 13 residues. Germline loops: CDR1 SGHDT, CDR2 YYEEEE. Sequencing used immunoSEQ multiplex PCR; TCRdb keeps in-frame clones, though not all of them. The sample yields 150,000 to 200,000 clones, roughly nine tenths seen once. The sample consisted of blood. The source of this sequence is a woman in her twenties or thirties in good health. The rearrangement uses TRBV5-6 and TRBJ2-7; 8 bases fit TRBD2. The CDR3 protein is CASSFGTRAEQYF. The CDR3, as DNA: TGTGCCAGCAGCTTCGGGACTAGAGCCGAGCAGTACTTC. The variable domain in full, completed from reference TRBV5-6 and TRBJ2-7, reads DAGVTQSPTHLIKTRGQQVTLRCSPKSGHDTVSWYQQALGQGPQFIFQYYEEEERQRGNFPDRFSGHQFPNYSSELNVNALLLGDSALYLCASSFGTRAEQYFGPGTRLTVT.